The next 9 T cell receptor beta chains were all read from a single sample in a study of blood T cells in healthy people across ages. Using a J-beta primer mix together with a sample-barcoded 5' primer, a second PCR was run for roughly 6 to 12 cycles. In TCRdb, the 5' RACE reads were re-called with MiXCR into one record per CDR3 protein. The sample contains about 1.4 million distinct CDR3 sequences, around 55% of which appear only once. The sequencing sample was made of blood. The receptors originated from a young man in good health.

V is TRBV4-2 and J is TRBJ1-5, with D perhaps TRBD1 (6 bases). V was trimmed by 0 bases and J by 15 bases, leaving 15 bases between them. The CDR3 loop spans 13 amino acids. Germline V gene lookup returns CDR1 LGHNA and CDR2 YNFKEQ. CDR3 loop: CASSQDRGGLGHF. DNA of the CDR3: TGTGCCAGCAGCCAAGATCGTGGGGGCCTGGGGCATTTT.

The rearrangement uses TRBV20-1 and TRBJ2-1; TRBD1 matches 8 bases. CDR1 is DFQATT and CDR2 is SNEGSKA in the germline V gene (reference sequence). The CDR3 loop spans 17 amino acids. The V segment lost 1 base and the J segment 8 bases; nucleotides outside the gene matches: 16. CDR3 DNA: TGCAGTGCTAGAGGGTTTGGGGACAGGAGCTTCGGGCATGAGCAGTTCTTC. It is translated as CSARGFGDRSFGHEQFF.

The chain recombines TRBV25-1 with TRBJ1-1; D is perhaps TRBD1 (5 bases). Per germline, CDR1 MGHDK and CDR2 SYGVNS. This CDR3 has 14 amino acids. The V end was cut by 3 bases, the J end by 8 bases, with 16 bases between. This chain's CDR3 is CASSDPDSVSEAFF. The CDR3 DNA follows: TGTGCCAGCAGTGACCCCGACAGTGTGAGCGAAGCTTTCTTT.

V is TRBV7-2 and J is TRBJ2-7; 9 positions agree with TRBD2. Germline values: CDR1 SGHTA, CDR2 FQGNSA. Germline trimming cut 2 bases from V and 10 bases from J; bases unmatched to any gene: 12. The CDR3 runs 15 residues. CDR3 loop: CASSLSGGRWEAQYF. In DNA form, the CDR3 reads TGTGCCAGCAGCTTAAGCGGGGGGAGGTGGGAGGCCCAGTACTTC.

This clonotype was seen a handful of times. The chain couples TRBV5-5 to TRBJ2-7; no clear D gene. V was trimmed by 2 bases and J by 0 bases, leaving 9 bases between them. The CDR3 is 14 residues long. Per the germline V gene, CDR1 is SGHKS and CDR2 is YYEKEE (reference sequence). Written as DNA, the CDR3 is TGTGCCAGCAGCTTAATATCCCCCTCCTACGAGCAGTACTTC. Protein product: CASSLISPSYEQYF.

The rearrangement uses TRBV4-1 and TRBJ2-7; D is unclear. The germline gives CDR1 MGHRA, CDR2 YSYEKL. Trimming pared 3 bases from V and 7 bases from J, leaving 13 bases between. The CDR3 totals 13 residues. The CDR3 DNA sequence: TGCGCCAGCAGCCAGGTTGATGGGGATGAGCAGTACTTC. Protein: CASSQVDGDEQYF.

The chain carries TRBV6-2 or TRBV6-3 and TRBJ2-3; 11 positions agree with TRBD2. CDR3 length: 14 residues. Germline CDR1 MNHEY, CDR2 SVGEGT. Trimming cost V 6 bases and J 8 bases; bases outside gene matches: 7. CDR3 protein: CASSPSGGYGTQYF. The CDR3 DNA reads as TGTGCCAGCAGCCCTAGCGGGGGGTATGGTACGCAGTATTTT.

This clonotype has a single count. V usage is TRBV7-2 and J usage is TRBJ2-4; 8 nucleotides agree with TRBD1. The germline V gene encodes CDR1 SGHTA and CDR2 FQGNSA. The length of the CDR3 is 16 residues. The V segment lost 3 bases and the J segment 9 bases; nucleotides outside the gene matches: 13. CDR3 bases: TGTGCCAGCAGCTTGAACAGGGGGTCGTTCAAGGGCATTCAGTACTTC. Protein: CASSLNRGSFKGIQYF.

This chain joins TRBV20-1 and TRBJ2-1, with 13 bases that match TRBD2. The CDR3 spans 15 residues. The J segment lost 4 bases and the V segment lost 7 bases, leaving 7 bases of the junction unmatched. CDR1 and CDR2 (germline): DFQATT, SNEGSKA (reference sequence). In DNA form, the CDR3 reads TGCAGTGGCACTAGCGGGAGGGCTTTATACAATGAGCAGTTCTTC. Protein: CSGTSGRALYNEQFF.